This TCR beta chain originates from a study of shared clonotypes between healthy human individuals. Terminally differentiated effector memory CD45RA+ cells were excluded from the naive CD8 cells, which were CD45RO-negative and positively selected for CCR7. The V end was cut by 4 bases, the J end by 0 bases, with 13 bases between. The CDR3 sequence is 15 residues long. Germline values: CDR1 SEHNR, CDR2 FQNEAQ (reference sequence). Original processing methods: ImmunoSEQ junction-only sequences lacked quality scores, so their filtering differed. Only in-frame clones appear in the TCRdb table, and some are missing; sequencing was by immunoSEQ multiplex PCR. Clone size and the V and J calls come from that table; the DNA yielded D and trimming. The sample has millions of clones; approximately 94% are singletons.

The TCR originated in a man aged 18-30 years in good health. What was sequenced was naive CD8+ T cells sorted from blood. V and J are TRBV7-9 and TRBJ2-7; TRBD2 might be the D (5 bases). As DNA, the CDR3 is TGTGCCAGCAGCTCTCCACTAGGGAGCTCCTACGAGCAGTACTTC. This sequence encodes CASSSPLGSSYEQYF.